The 5 T cell receptor beta chains reported below all come from one sample, sequenced in a study of regulatory T cells in long-lasting Graves disease. Regarding time point: newly diagnosed GD, antithyroid drugs for less than 3 months. TCR sequences were obtained from RNA taken from PBMCs. Library construction for TCR beta used iRepertoire HTBI primers and Arm-PCR of CDR3 regions. TCRdb reprocessed the multiplex PCR reads with MiXCR, giving one entry per CDR3 protein. The table shows roughly 400,000 distinct CDR3 sequences, with about 15% occurring only once. These same records also appear under a second study, on T cells in Graves' hyperthyroidism and ophthalmopathy.

The sample consisted of peripheral blood mononuclear cells (PBMCs), taken at new diagnosis, from a patient treated with antithyroid drugs. The source of these receptors is a woman aged 18-29 years with Graves disease.

There are many counts of this clonotype. The rearrangement uses TRBV12-3 or TRBV12-4 and TRBJ2-1, with D perhaps TRBD2 (6 bases). Between the trimmed V and J ends, which lost 10 bases and 10 bases, there was a span of 11 bases. CDR3 length equals 10 residues. Here the CDR3 reads CATAGGEQFF. The CDR3, as DNA: TGTGCCACCGCAGGAGGGGAGCAGTTCTTC.

The sample holds many counts of this clonotype. V is TRBV7-2 and J is TRBJ2-3, with a tentative D call TRBD2 (5 bases). CDR3 size: 15 residues. Trimming shortened V by 1 base and J by 3 bases, and 11 bases separated the two germline ends. Germline V gene data show CDR1 as SGHTA and CDR2 as FQGNSA. The CDR3 bases are TGTGCCAGCAGCTTAGAGGGAGTCTGGACAGATACGCAGTATTTT. It encodes CASSLEGVWTDTQYF.

The V call is TRBV5-1, the J call TRBJ2-2, with D perhaps matching TRBD1 or TRBD2 (5 bases each). Germline V gene data show CDR1 as SGHRS and CDR2 as YFSETQ. CDR3 length equals 15 residues. Trimming stripped 7 bases from V and 2 bases from J, with 15 bases between. As DNA, the CDR3 is TGCGCCAGCGGGGTTATGGGGACCAACACCGGGGAGCTGTTTTTT. This translates into CASGVMGTNTGELFF.

This clonotype was recorded many times. This chain joins TRBV4-1 and TRBJ1-1; D gene unclear. This CDR3 spans 14 amino acids. CDR1 and CDR2 from the germline V gene are MGHRA and YSYEKL. Trimming took 1 base from V and 3 from J, leaving 9 bases between them. Written as DNA, the CDR3 is TGCGCCAGCAGCCAAGTTACAGTGGACACTGAAGCTTTCTTT. It codes for CASSQVTVDTEAFF.

The V and J genes are TRBV5-6 and TRBJ2-2, with D tentatively TRBD1 (6 bases). CDR3 length: 17 amino acids. The germline V gene encodes CDR1 SGHDT and CDR2 YYEEEE. V dropped 0 bases and J dropped 4 bases, with 16 bases sitting between them. CDR3 amino acids: CASSLVSQGPGTGELFF. CDR3 nucleotide sequence: TGTGCCAGCAGCTTGGTTAGTCAGGGGCCGGGCACCGGGGAGCTGTTTTTT.